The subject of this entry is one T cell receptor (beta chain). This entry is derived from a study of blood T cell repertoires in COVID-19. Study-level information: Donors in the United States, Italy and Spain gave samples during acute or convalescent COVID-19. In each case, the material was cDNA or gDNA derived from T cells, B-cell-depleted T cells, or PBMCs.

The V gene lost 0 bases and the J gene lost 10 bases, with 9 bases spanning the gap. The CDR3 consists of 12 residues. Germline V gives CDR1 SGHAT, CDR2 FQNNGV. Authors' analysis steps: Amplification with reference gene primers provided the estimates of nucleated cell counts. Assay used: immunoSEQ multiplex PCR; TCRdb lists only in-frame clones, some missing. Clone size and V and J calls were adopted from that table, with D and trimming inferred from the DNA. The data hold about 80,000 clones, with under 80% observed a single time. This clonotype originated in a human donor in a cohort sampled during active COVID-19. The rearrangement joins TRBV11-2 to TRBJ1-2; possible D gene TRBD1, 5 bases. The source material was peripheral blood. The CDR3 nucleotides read TGTGCCAGCAGCTTAGATCCGACAGCCTACACCTTC. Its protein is CASSLDPTAYTF.